Presented here are 3 T cell receptor beta chains from one specimen sequenced in a study of technical replicates of blood from four donors. Sequencing used immunoSEQ multiplex PCR; TCRdb keeps in-frame clones, though not all of them. The sample holds roughly 15,000 clones, more than 70% seen once. Sequencing was carried out using PBMCs. Receptors were obtained from a human donor in good health.

This chain connects TRBV10-3 to TRBJ1-1; no reliable D call. With 8 bases removed from V and 5 bases from J, the gap between germline ends came to 15 bases. The germline V gene has CDR1 ENHRY and CDR2 SYGVKD. There are 13 residues in the CDR3. The CDR3 nucleotides are TGTGCCATCCGCGAGTGGGCTCGGACTGAAGCTTTCTTT. Encoded protein: CAIREWARTEAFF.

For the CDR3, the DNA is TGTGCCAGCAGCTTAGATCAGTCAGGCGGGAGAGCGCAGTATTTT. Amino acid sequence: CASSLDQSGGRAQYF. V usage is TRBV11-2 and J usage is TRBJ2-3; TRBD2 matches 7 bases. The CDR3 is made up of 15 amino acids. Germline V CDR1 and CDR2: SGHAT, FQNNGV. V gave up 0 bases and J gave up 10 bases; unmatched junction bases: 10.

This clone was detected once. The V gene is TRBV7-9, the J gene TRBJ2-1; D perhaps matches TRBD2 (6 bases). V lost 1 base and J lost 10, with 17 bases in between. The CDR3 is made up of 15 amino acids. Per germline, CDR1 SEHNR and CDR2 FQNEAQ (reference sequence). CDR3 region: CASSLGLAVDGEQFF. The CDR3 nucleotides read TGTGCCAGCAGCTTAGGATTAGCGGTAGACGGAGAGCAGTTCTTC.